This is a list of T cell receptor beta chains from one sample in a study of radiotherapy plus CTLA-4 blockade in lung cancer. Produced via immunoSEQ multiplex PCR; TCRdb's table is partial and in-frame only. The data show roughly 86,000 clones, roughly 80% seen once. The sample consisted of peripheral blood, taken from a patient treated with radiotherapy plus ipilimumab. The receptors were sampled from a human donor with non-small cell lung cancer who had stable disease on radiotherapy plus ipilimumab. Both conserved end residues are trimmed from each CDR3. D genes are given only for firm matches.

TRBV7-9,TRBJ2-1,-,ASSLEWGEQF
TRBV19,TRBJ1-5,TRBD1,ASRYIDRGRSQPQH
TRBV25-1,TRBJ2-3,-,ASSDSWGSPSTDTQY
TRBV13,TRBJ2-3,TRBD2,ASSLGTSGTADTQY
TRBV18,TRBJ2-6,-,ASSPPGTGAPSGANVLT
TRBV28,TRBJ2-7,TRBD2,ASSFLAGAYEQY
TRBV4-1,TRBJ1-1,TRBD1,ASSQVGTGSGNEAF
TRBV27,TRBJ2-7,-,ASSYSTGQAYSYEQY
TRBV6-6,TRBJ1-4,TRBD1,ASSRGQANEKLF
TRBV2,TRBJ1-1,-,ASSSQGYTEAF
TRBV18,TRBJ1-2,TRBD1,ASSPGQETGGYT
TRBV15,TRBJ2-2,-,ATSRVGATNTGELF
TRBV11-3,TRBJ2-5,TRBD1,ASSLNRGETQY
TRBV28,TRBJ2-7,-,ASSLSPQAEQY
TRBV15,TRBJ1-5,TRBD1,ATSRADRDSNQPQH
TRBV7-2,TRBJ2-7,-,ASSFGPAGAYEQY
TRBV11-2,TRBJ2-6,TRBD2,ASSNRGVLSGANVLT
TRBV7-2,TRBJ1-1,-,ASSFRGLGAEAF
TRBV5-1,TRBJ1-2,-,ASSLLNRDGYT
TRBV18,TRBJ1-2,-,ASSLTDIGEGYT
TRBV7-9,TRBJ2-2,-,ASSPKKGGPNTGELF
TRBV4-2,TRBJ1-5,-,ASSSGVSGNQPQH
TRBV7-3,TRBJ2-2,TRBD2,ASSFSGGNTGELF
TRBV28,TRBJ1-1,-,ASRIQGLNTEAF
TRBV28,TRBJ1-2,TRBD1,ASTSFLGQGYT
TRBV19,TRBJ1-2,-,ASSTSGGLGYT
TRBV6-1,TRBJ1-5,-,ASSERTVNSNQPQH
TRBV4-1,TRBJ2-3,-,ASSQEVGPRDTQY
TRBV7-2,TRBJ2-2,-,ASSQWTASGTGELF
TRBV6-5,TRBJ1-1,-,ASRLVPRNTEAF
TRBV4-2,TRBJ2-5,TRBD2,ASSQGSGGAEETQY
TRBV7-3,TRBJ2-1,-,ASSFPGNEQF
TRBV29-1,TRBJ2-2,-,SVDPGNTGELF
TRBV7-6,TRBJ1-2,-,ASSIDGGAGYT
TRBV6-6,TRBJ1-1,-,ASSPESEAF
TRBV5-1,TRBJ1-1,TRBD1,ASKGTGLNTEAF
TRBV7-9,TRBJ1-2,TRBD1,ASSRSGGQSYGYT
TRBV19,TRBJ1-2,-,ASMVRLGSLDSYGYT
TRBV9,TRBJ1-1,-,ASSVGPTNTEAF
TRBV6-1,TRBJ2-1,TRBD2,ASSLTSGVSEQF
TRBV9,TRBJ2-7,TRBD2,ASSVSSGGTYEQY
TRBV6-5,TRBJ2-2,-,ASRVENTGELF